The present entry profiles one T cell receptor beta chain with its context. This sample stems from a study of blood T cells in healthy people across ages. V was clipped by 2 bases and J by 7 bases, with 17 bases between them. The CDR3 loop spans 15 amino acids. Germline CDR1 reads MNHEY; CDR2 reads SVGAGI. Sample-barcoded 5' priming and a J-beta primer mix drove a second PCR of 7 to 11 cycles. TCRdb processed the 5' RACE reads anew with MiXCR; each CDR3 protein has one entry. The repertoire has approximately 1.5 million distinct CDR3 sequences, roughly two fifths of them found once; the top ten carry around 4%.

The V call is TRBV6-5, the J call TRBJ2-5; either TRBD1 or TRBD2 may supply D (5 bases each). This TCR was recovered from a woman under 30 in good health. The sequenced sample was blood. The CDR3: CASSYGREPAGTQYF. In nucleotides, the CDR3 is TGTGCCAGCAGTTACGGCAGGGAACCGGCGGGGACCCAGTACTTC.